The next 8 T cell receptor beta chains were all read from a single sample in a study of T cells in localized non-small cell lung cancer. Data came from immunoSEQ multiplex PCR; TCRdb stores just in-frame clones and leaves some out. The sample holds thousands of clones; approximately 25% are singletons and the top ten take over 15%. Material: lung tumor tissue, obtained before any cancer treatment. Every receptor here comes from a woman aged 40-75 years with stage II lung adenocarcinoma.

This clone qualifies as medium-sized (0.01 to 0.1%). The chain uses TRBV6-8 and TRBJ2-3; 9 bases fit TRBD2. J gave up 2 bases and V 2 bases, and 5 bases lay outside the gene matches. The CDR3 totals 16 residues. Germline loops: CDR1 MNHGY, CDR2 SAAAGT. The CDR3 DNA is TGTGCCAGCAGTTACGGGGGACTAGCACTCACAGATACGCAGTATTTT. Its protein is CASSYGGLALTDTQYF.

By share, this clone counts as medium-sized. CDR3 bases: TGTGCCAGCAGAGTGGACAGGGGATCGCTCGGCTACACCTTC. Translation: CASRVDRGSLGYTF. The chain combines TRBV9 with TRBJ1-2; 9 nucleotides align to TRBD1. The CDR3 has 14 residues. CDR1 is SGDLS and CDR2 is YYNGEE in the germline V gene. J gave up 8 bases and V 5 bases, and 10 bases lay outside the gene matches.

This clone is labeled as medium-sized. V gene TRBV6-8 combines with J gene TRBJ1-2, with 11 bases that match TRBD1. CDR1 and CDR2 from the germline V gene are MNHGY and SAAAGT. The V and J ends lost 6 bases and 8 bases, in that order; junction bases with no gene match: 14. The CDR3 length is 16 residues. The CDR3 DNA reads as TGTGCCAGCAGCGAACGCCTCCGGGACAGGGGGGAAGGCTACACCTTC. Its protein product is CASSERLRDRGEGYTF.

A few counts support this clone. The V and J genes are TRBV19 and TRBJ2-2; D is unresolved. V was cut by 2 bases and J by 1 base, with 8 bases left in between. Germline lookup yields CDR1 LNHDA and CDR2 SQIVND (reference sequence). The CDR3 totals 15 residues. The CDR3 DNA is TGTGCCAGTAGTATAAGACGGAGGAACACCGGGGAGCTGTTTTTT. It specifies CASSIRRRNTGELFF.

The gene calls are TRBV10-3 and TRBJ2-2; a possible D gene is TRBD2 (7 bases). This CDR3 comprises 17 residues. V lost 2 bases and J lost 3, with 16 bases in between. Germline V gene sequence: CDR1 ENHRY, CDR2 SYGVKD. CDR3 in amino acids: CAISERGEGSDTGELFF. CDR3 DNA sequence: TGTGCCATCAGTGAGAGGGGGGAGGGATCGGACACCGGGGAGCTGTTTTTT.

This clone has just a few counts. This chain links TRBV18 with TRBJ1-4, with 9 positions matching TRBD1. The trim removed 4 bases at V and 5 bases at J, leaving 5 bases unmatched. The CDR3 spans 15 residues. Germline V lookup: CDR1 KGHSH, CDR2 LQKENI. This CDR3 is CASSRPGTGNEKLFF. CDR3 sequence (DNA): TGTGCCAGCTCACGCCCGGGGACAGGGAATGAAAAACTGTTTTTT.

By frequency in the sample, this clone is medium-sized. V usage is TRBV28 and J usage is TRBJ1-6, with 7 bases identical to TRBD1. The V and J ends lost 6 bases and 0 bases, in that order; junction bases with no gene match: 2. Per the germline V gene, CDR1 is MDHEN and CDR2 is SYDVKM. The CDR3 totals 15 residues. The CDR3 coding sequence is TGTGCCAGCAGCCCAGGGGGCTCCTATAATTCACCCCTCCACTTT. This translates into CASSPGGSYNSPLHF.

The table lists this clone with a few counts. The genes are TRBV11-3 and TRBJ1-4, with D possibly TRBD1 on 6 matching bases. CDR1 is SGHNT and CDR2 is YENEEA in the germline V gene. V lost 4 bases, J lost 8 bases, and 14 bases lay in between. CDR3 size: 14 residues. The CDR3: CASSSGTYQEKLFF. In nucleotides, the CDR3 is TGTGCCAGCAGCTCCGGGACATACCAGGAAAAACTGTTTTTT.